This TCR beta chain comes out of a study of T cell responses to AZD1222 COVID-19 vaccine. Study in general: Pooling covered second doses at about 4 or about 12 weeks.

V was pared by 3 bases and J by 2 bases, with 14 bases between. This CDR3 is built from 15 residues. CDR1 is MDHEN and CDR2 is SYDVKM in the germline V gene. Broader study findings: Only a handful of AZD1222 recipients were seropositive at baseline. Reports say nearly half of spike-specific TCRs go after unmutated variant regions.

The repertoire was sequenced with immunoSEQ multiplex PCR; TCRdb's copy has only in-frame clones and lacks some. The sample has approximately 91,000 clones; 70% to 90% are singletons. Turning to this clone: What it recognizes is unknown.

This TCR derives from an adult in good health. The input for sequencing was peripheral blood, taken on day 0 of AZD1222 vaccination. The chain is built from TRBV28 and TRBJ2-7, with D possibly being TRBD1 or TRBD2 (5 bases each). CDR3 residues: CASSLRGVLPYEQYF. CDR3 DNA: TGTGCCAGCAGTTTGCGAGGGGTGCTCCCCTACGAGCAGTACTTC.